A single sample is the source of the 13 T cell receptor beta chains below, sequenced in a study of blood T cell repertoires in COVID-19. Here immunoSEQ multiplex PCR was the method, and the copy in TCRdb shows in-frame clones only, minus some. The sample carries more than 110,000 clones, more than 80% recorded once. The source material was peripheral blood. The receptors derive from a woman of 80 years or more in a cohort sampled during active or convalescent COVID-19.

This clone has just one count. Here the CDR3 DNA reads TGTGCCATCCTCGGGGGGGGGTGCACCTACGAGCAGTACGTC. Its protein product is CAILGGGCTYEQYV. V gene TRBV24-1 combines with J gene TRBJ2-7; 8 bases are shared with TRBD2. Germline V CDR1 and CDR2: KGHDR, SFDVKD. This CDR3 is 14 amino acids long. Losses at the gene ends were 11 bases for V and 2 bases for J; bases not matched to a gene: 10.

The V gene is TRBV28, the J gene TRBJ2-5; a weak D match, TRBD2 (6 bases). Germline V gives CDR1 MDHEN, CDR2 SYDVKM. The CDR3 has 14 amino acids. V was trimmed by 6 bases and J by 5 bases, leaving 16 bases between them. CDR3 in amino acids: CASRLHGAGETQYF. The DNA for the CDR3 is TGTGCCAGCAGATTGCACGGGGCGGGGGAGACCCAGTACTTC.

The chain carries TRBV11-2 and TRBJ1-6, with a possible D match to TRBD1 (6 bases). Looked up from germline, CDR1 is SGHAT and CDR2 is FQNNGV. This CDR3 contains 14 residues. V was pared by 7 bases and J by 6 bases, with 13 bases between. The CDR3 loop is CASTAYRVNSPLHF. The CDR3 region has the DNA TGTGCCAGCACCGCATACAGGGTTAATTCACCCCTCCACTTT.

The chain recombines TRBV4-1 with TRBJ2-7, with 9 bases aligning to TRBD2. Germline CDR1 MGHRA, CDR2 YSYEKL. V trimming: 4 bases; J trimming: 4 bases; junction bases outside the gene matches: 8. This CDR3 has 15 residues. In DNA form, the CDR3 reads TGCGCCAGCAGCCGGGGGGTAGCGGGGGAATACGAGCAGTACTTC. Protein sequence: CASSRGVAGEYEQYF.

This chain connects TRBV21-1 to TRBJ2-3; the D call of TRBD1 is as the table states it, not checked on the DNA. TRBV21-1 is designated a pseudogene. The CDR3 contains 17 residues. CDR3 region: CASSKVLQGLFTDTQYF. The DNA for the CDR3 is TGTGCCAGCAGCAAAGTCCTACAGGGTCTTTTCACAGATACGCAGTATTTT.

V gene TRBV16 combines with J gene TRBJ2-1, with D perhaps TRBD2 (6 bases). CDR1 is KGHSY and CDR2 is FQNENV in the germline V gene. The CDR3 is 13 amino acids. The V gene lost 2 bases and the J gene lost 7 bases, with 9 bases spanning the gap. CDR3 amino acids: CASSQDRGNEQFF. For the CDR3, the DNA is TGTGCCAGCAGCCAAGATCGGGGGAATGAGCAGTTCTTC.

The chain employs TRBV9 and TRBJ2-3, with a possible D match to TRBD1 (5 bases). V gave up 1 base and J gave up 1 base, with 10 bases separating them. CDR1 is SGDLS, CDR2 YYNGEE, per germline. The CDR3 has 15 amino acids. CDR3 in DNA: TGTGCCAGCAGCGTAAGGGGTTGGGGCACAGATACGCAGTATTTT. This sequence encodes CASSVRGWGTDTQYF.

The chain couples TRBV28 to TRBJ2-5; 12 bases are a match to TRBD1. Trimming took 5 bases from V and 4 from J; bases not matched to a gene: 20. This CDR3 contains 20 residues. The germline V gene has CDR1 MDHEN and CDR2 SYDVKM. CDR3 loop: CASSPPLGQPGQGAGETQYF. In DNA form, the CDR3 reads TGTGCCAGCAGTCCGCCCCTGGGACAGCCGGGACAGGGGGCGGGAGAGACCCAGTACTTC.

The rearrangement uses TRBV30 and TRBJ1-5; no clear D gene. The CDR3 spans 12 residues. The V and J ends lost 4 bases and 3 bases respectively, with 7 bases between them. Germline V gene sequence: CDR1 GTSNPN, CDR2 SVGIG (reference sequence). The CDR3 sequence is CAWTDNNQPQHF. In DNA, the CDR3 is TGTGCCTGGACAGACAACAATCAGCCCCAGCATTTT.

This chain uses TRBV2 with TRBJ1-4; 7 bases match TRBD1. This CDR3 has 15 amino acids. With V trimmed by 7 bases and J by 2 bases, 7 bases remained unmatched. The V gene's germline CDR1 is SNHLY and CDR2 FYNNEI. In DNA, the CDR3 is TGTGCCAGCAACCGGGACAGTGCGACTAATGAAAAACTGTTTTTT. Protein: CASNRDSATNEKLFF.

CDR3 region: CASSQDSRGFFTEAFF. For the CDR3, the DNA is TGTGCCAGCAGCCAAGACTCCAGGGGGTTTTTCACTGAAGCTTTCTTT. The chain is built from TRBV14 and TRBJ1-1, with 7 positions matching TRBD1. The CDR3 loop spans 16 amino acids. V shed 0 bases, J shed 4 bases, and the junction held 8 bases outside the gene matches. CDR1 and CDR2 from the germline V gene are SGHDN and FVKESK. The entire variable domain, with the rest obtained from reference TRBV14 and TRBJ1-1, is as follows: EAGVTQFPSHSVIEKGQTVTLRCDPISGHDNLYWYRRVMGKEIKFLLHFVKESKQDESGMPNNRFLAERTGGTYSTLKVQPAELEDSGVYFCASSQDSRGFFTEAFFGQGTRLTVV.

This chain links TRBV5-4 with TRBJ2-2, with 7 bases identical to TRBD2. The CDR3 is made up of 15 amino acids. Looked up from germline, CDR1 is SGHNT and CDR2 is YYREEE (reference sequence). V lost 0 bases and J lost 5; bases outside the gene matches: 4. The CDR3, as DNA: TGTGCCAGCAGCTTGGCCGGGACTAAGACCGGGGAGCTGTTTTTT. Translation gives CASSLAGTKTGELFF.

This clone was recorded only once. The CDR3 region is CASSQRRTGNTIYF. For the CDR3, the DNA is TGTGCCAGCAGCCAGCGGAGAACTGGAAACACCATATATTTT. The chain couples TRBV16 to TRBJ1-3; D gene uncertain. Germline-derived CDR1 and CDR2 are KGHSY and FQNENV. The V gene lost 3 bases and the J gene lost 2 bases, with 8 bases spanning the gap. This CDR3 has 14 amino acids.